One sample yielded the 4 T cell receptor beta chains listed below, sequenced in a study of long-term antiretroviral therapy in people with HIV. The libraries were made with immunoSEQ v3.0 at survey level. Only in-frame clones appear in the TCRdb table, and some are missing; sequencing was by immunoSEQ multiplex PCR. The data hold tens of thousands of clones, with around 88% observed a single time. This sample comprised unsorted PBMCs, obtained roughly 4.5 years after starting antiretroviral therapy. Receptors originate from a man aged 30 to 39 with HIV.

The J gene is TRBJ1-5, the V gene TRBV29-1; 7 nucleotides line up with TRBD1. With V trimmed by 7 bases and J by 6 bases, 9 bases remained unmatched. This CDR3 region has 13 residues. Per the germline V gene, CDR1 is SQVTM and CDR2 is ANQGSEA. In nucleotides, the CDR3 is TGCAGCGCCTCGACAGGGAACTCTCAGCCCCAGCATTTT. This encodes CSASTGNSQPQHF.

The gene calls are TRBV11-2 and TRBJ2-1, with 14 bases fitting TRBD2. Trimming at V came to 1 base and at J to 7 bases, leaving 0 bases not matched to a gene. In germline, CDR1 is SGHAT, CDR2 FQNNGV. The CDR3 extends over 15 amino acids. DNA of the CDR3: TGTGCCAGCAGCTTAGGGACTAGCGGGAGGAATGAGCAGTTCTTC. Translation gives CASSLGTSGRNEQFF.

The chain uses TRBV27 and TRBJ2-7; possibly TRBD2 for D (6 bases). The CDR3 consists of 14 residues. V dropped 4 bases and J dropped 0 bases, with 10 bases sitting between them. The V gene's germline CDR1 is MNHEY and CDR2 SMNVEV (reference sequence). The CDR3 sequence: CASSYGGSSYEQYF. The CDR3 nucleotides are TGTGCCAGCAGTTACGGAGGGAGCTCCTACGAGCAGTACTTC.

This clone has a single count. V and J are TRBV7-9 and TRBJ2-2, with D perhaps matching TRBD1 or TRBD2 (6 bases each). With 7 bases removed from V and 6 bases from J, the gap between germline ends came to 18 bases. The germline CDR1 and CDR2 sequences are SEHNR and FQNEAQ (reference sequence). The CDR3 is 15 amino acids. The CDR3: CASNPRGERAGELFF. The CDR3 DNA sequence: TGTGCCAGCAATCCAAGGGGGGAAAGAGCCGGGGAGCTGTTTTTT.